The 11 T cell receptor beta chains below all came from one sample that was sequenced in a study of blood T cell repertoires in COVID-19. Only in-frame clones appear in the TCRdb table, and some are missing; sequencing was by immunoSEQ multiplex PCR. The table includes a few hundred thousand clones, approximately 91% detected once. Sequencing was performed on PBMCs or T cells enriched from blood (not recorded which). Receptors were obtained from a woman aged 25-40 years who had been exposed to COVID-19.

This chain links TRBV28 with TRBJ1-2; D is undetermined. The CDR3 runs to 12 residues. Germline loops: CDR1 MDHEN, CDR2 SYDVKM. Trimming pared 3 bases from V and 8 bases from J, leaving 10 bases between. This CDR3 reads CASSFTSLGYTF. The CDR3 DNA reads TGTGCCAGCAGTTTTACGAGTTTGGGCTACACCTTC.

V usage is TRBV7-9 and J usage is TRBJ2-1; 7 bases agree with TRBD2. The ends lost 4 bases at V and 4 bases at J; junction bases unmatched: 13. The CDR3 covers 17 residues. CDR1 and CDR2 (germline): SEHNR, FQNEAQ (reference sequence). CDR3 sequence reads: CASSSLADFASYNEQFF. For the CDR3, the DNA is TGTGCCAGCAGCTCCCTAGCGGACTTCGCCTCGTACAATGAGCAGTTCTTC.

The chain carries TRBV25-1 and TRBJ2-1; TRBD2 matches at 9 bases. The CDR3 is made up of 13 amino acids. Trimming cost V 8 bases and J 15 bases; bases outside gene matches: 14. Germline CDR1 is MGHDK and CDR2 is SYGVNS. The chain's CDR3 is CASQLAGSPAAFF. CDR3 nucleotide sequence: TGTGCCAGCCAGCTAGCGGGATCTCCCGCGGCGTTCTTC.

The chain links TRBV3-1 (or the pseudogene TRBV3-2) to TRBJ2-7, with 7 nucleotides matching TRBD2. From germline, CDR1 is LGHDT and CDR2 YNNKEL (reference sequence). This CDR3 contains 14 residues. J gave up 2 bases and V 4 bases, and 5 bases lay outside the gene matches. This CDR3 is CASSLARGAYEQYF. DNA of the CDR3: TGTGCCAGCAGCCTCGCACGGGGGGCCTACGAGCAGTACTTC.

The CDR3 DNA follows: TGTGCCAGCAGACAGACCGGCTCCTACGAGCAGTACTTC. It encodes CASRQTGSYEQYF. This chain uses TRBV14 with TRBJ2-7; D call uncertain. CDR3 length: 13 residues. Germline loops: CDR1 SGHDN, CDR2 FVKESK. Deletions cut 6 bases from V and 0 bases from J, with 9 bases between.

The chain links TRBV28 to TRBJ2-7, with 7 bases lining up with TRBD1. The V segment lost 5 bases and the J segment 3 bases; nucleotides outside the gene matches: 13. The CDR3 consists of 16 residues. Germline CDR1 is MDHEN and CDR2 is SYDVKM. The chain's CDR3 is CASSTGAPGQLYEQYF. The CDR3 DNA follows: TGTGCCAGCAGTACAGGGGCTCCGGGACAACTCTACGAGCAGTACTTC.

This clone has just one count. The chain is built from TRBV20-1 and TRBJ1-4; D unresolved. The V end lost 7 bases, the J end lost 5 bases, and 8 bases lay between the germline ends. This CDR3 has 11 residues. CDR1 and CDR2 (germline): DFQATT, SNEGSKA (reference sequence). The chain's CDR3 is CSVRGNEKLFF. CDR3 bases: TGCAGTGTAAGAGGAAATGAAAAACTGTTTTTT.

This clone was picked up many times. The rearrangement links TRBV2 to TRBJ2-7; D is perhaps TRBD1 (5 bases). The germline gives CDR1 SNHLY, CDR2 FYNNEI. V was pared by 3 bases and J by 4 bases, with 19 bases between. The CDR3 sequence is 16 residues long. The CDR3 spells CASSDVAAGKGYEQYF. CDR3 in DNA: TGTGCCAGCAGTGACGTTGCAGCAGGAAAGGGGTACGAGCAGTACTTC.

The chain links TRBV11-2 to TRBJ1-6; 7 bases align to TRBD1. This CDR3 comprises 16 residues. Trimming at V came to 6 bases and at J to 5 bases, leaving 10 bases not matched to a gene. Germline values: CDR1 SGHAT, CDR2 FQNNGV. For the CDR3, the DNA is TGTGCCAGCAGGATGGTGGGGACAGCACATAATTCACCCCTCCACTTT. Encoded protein: CASRMVGTAHNSPLHF.

The V gene is TRBV29-1, the J gene TRBJ2-3; D is unclear. Per germline, CDR1 SQVTM and CDR2 ANQGSEA. V lost 4 bases and J 0 bases, leaving 11 bases between the germline ends. The CDR3 covers 14 residues. The DNA for the CDR3 is TGCAGCGTTGGTTCTTGGGCCAGCACAGATACGCAGTATTTT. This codes for CSVGSWASTDTQYF.

V gene TRBV5-1 combines with J gene TRBJ1-3; D might be TRBD1 (5 bases). V was shortened by 4 bases and J by 3 bases, with 20 bases between the two germline ends. This CDR3 spans 17 amino acids. Germline CDR1 SGHRS, CDR2 YFSETQ. The CDR3 reads CASSPGWGLSDGNTIYF. The CDR3 DNA is TGCGCCAGCAGCCCCGGGTGGGGCTTGTCTGATGGAAACACCATATATTTT. The variable domain in full, with the rest retrieved from reference TRBV5-1 and TRBJ1-3, is KAGVTQTPRYLIKTRGQQVTLSCSPISGHRSVSWYQQTPGQGLQFLFEYFSETQRNKGNFPGRFSGRQFSNSRSEMNVSTLELGDSALYLCASSPGWGLSDGNTIYFGEGSWLTVV.